One and the same sample provided the 19 T cell receptor beta chains below, sequenced in a study of blood T cell repertoires in COVID-19. Profiled with immunoSEQ multiplex PCR; TCRdb holds only in-frame clones, not every one. This sample has 200,000 to 250,000 clones, with roughly 84% found just once. Input material: peripheral blood. The receptors derive from a man aged 35-49 years with acute or convalescent COVID-19.

The chain carries TRBV5-6 and TRBJ1-2; possibly TRBD1 for D (5 bases). Germline V gives CDR1 SGHDT, CDR2 YYEEEE. This CDR3 has 14 residues. V was clipped by 1 base and J by 1 base, with 8 bases between them. In nucleotides, the CDR3 is TGTGCCAGCAGCTTGATAGGGGTTAACTATGGCTACACCTTC. It encodes CASSLIGVNYGYTF.

This chain connects TRBV4-3 to TRBJ2-5; D is possibly TRBD2 (5 bases). CDR1 and CDR2 from the germline V gene are LGHNA and YSLEER. The CDR3 has 13 amino acids. The ends were cut back, 1 base at V and 4 bases at J, with 7 bases in the middle. CDR3 DNA sequence: TGCGCCAGCAGCCAAGTTCGGGGAGAGACCCAGTACTTC. It codes for CASSQVRGETQYF.

This sequence joins TRBV29-1 and TRBJ1-2; no firm D call. Germline V lookup: CDR1 SQVTM, CDR2 ANQGSEA. The CDR3 is 11 amino acids. V lost 7 bases and J 6 bases, leaving 12 bases between the germline ends. CDR3 sequence (DNA): TGCAGCGATGGACTGTTAGATGGCTACACCTTC. Translated: CSDGLLDGYTF.

The V gene is TRBV7-3, the J gene TRBJ2-4; D is possibly TRBD1 (6 bases). The V and J ends lost 3 bases and 0 bases respectively, with 9 bases between them. The CDR3 has 15 residues. The germline CDR1 and CDR2 sequences are SGHTA and FQGTGA. The CDR3 here is CASSLRQVAKNIQYF. The DNA for the CDR3 is TGTGCCAGCAGCTTGAGACAGGTAGCCAAAAACATTCAGTACTTC.

This chain joins TRBV6-2 or TRBV6-3 and TRBJ2-1, with TRBD2 as a possible D gene (5 bases). The CDR3 runs 15 residues. CDR1 is MNHEY, CDR2 SVGEGT, per germline. V lost 4 bases to trimming and J lost 3 bases, with 13 bases between them. Here the CDR3 reads CASSSQKRVYNEQFF. The CDR3 DNA follows: TGTGCCAGCAGTTCGCAGAAGAGGGTCTACAATGAGCAGTTCTTC.

The chain links TRBV6-5 to TRBJ1-1; TRBD1 might be the D (5 bases). Germline values: CDR1 MNHEY, CDR2 SVGAGI. This CDR3 has 14 amino acids. V lost 5 bases and J 1 base, leaving 11 bases between the germline ends. The chain's CDR3 is CASSREGTNTEAFF. As DNA, the CDR3 is TGTGCCAGCAGTCGGGAGGGGACGAACACTGAAGCTTTCTTT.

This chain connects TRBV5-1 to TRBJ2-1; weak D call: TRBD1 (5 bases). CDR3 length: 16 residues. Deletions cut 1 base from V and 0 bases from J, with 11 bases between. Germline CDR1 SGHRS, CDR2 YFSETQ. CDR3 in DNA: TGCGCCAGCAGCTTGCCAGGGCTTGGCTCCTACAATGAGCAGTTCTTC. Translated, it gives CASSLPGLGSYNEQFF.

Only one count was recorded for this clone. The chain recombines TRBV19 with TRBJ1-2; 11 bases map to TRBD1. The CDR3 is 15 residues long. V shed 9 bases and J 6 bases; nucleotides not matched to a gene: 12. CDR1 is LNHDA, CDR2 SQIVND, per germline (reference sequence). CDR3 DNA sequence: TGTGCCAGCAGGGGACAGGGGGGAAGGAGAGATGGCTACACCTTC. Residues: CASRGQGGRRDGYTF. The whole variable domain, filled in from reference TRBV19 and TRBJ1-2, reads DGGITQSPKYLFRKEGQNVTLSCEQNLNHDAMYWYRQDPGQGLRLIYYSQIVNDFQKGDIAEGYSVSREKKESFPLTVTSAQKNPTAFYLCASRGQGGRRDGYTFGSGTRLTVV.

This chain links TRBV11-2 with TRBJ2-5; 7 bases are shared with TRBD2. CDR3 length: 14 amino acids. Germline CDR1 and CDR2: SGHAT and FQNNGV. Trimming cost V 4 bases and J 4 bases; bases outside gene matches: 6. The CDR3 reads CASSSWTSLETQYF. The CDR3 DNA reads as TGTGCCAGCAGCTCCTGGACTAGTTTAGAGACCCAGTACTTC.

CDR3: CATSDPHRTGELFF. The CDR3 bases are TGTGCCACCAGTGACCCCCACAGAACCGGGGAGCTGTTTTTT. The J gene is TRBJ2-2, the V gene TRBV24-1; D gene ambiguous. CDR1 is KGHDR, CDR2 SFDVKD, per germline. The CDR3 length is 14 residues. V lost 4 bases and J 5 bases, leaving 10 bases between the germline ends.

The chain links TRBV23-1 to TRBJ2-7; perhaps TRBD2 as D (5 bases). TRBV23-1 is given ORF status, its function remaining uncertain. The CDR3 contains 13 residues. The germline V and J ends were trimmed by 6 bases and 6 bases, with 15 bases remaining between them. Here the CDR3 reads CASREPNRGEQYF. Here the CDR3 DNA reads TGCGCCAGCAGAGAGCCCAATCGGGGCGAGCAGTACTTC.

The chain couples TRBV6-6 to TRBJ1-5; no definite D call. CDR3 length equals 15 residues. V shed 2 bases and J shed 0 bases, with 8 bases lying between them. Germline CDR1 and CDR2: MNHNY and SVGAGI (reference sequence). The CDR3 sequence: CASSYVASSNQPQHF. Here the CDR3 DNA reads TGTGCCAGCAGTTACGTGGCAAGTAGCAATCAGCCCCAGCATTTT.

The J gene is TRBJ2-3, the V gene TRBV5-4; 11 bases agree with TRBD2. After removal of 5 bases from V and 2 bases from J, the junction contained 7 bases not matched to a gene. Germline V gene lookup returns CDR1 SGHNT and CDR2 YYREEE (reference sequence). This CDR3 region has 16 residues. This chain's CDR3 is CASRPPGLAATDTQYF. The CDR3 DNA sequence: TGTGCCAGCAGGCCTCCGGGACTAGCGGCCACAGATACGCAGTATTTT.

The rearrangement uses TRBV19 and TRBJ1-4, with D unresolved. The germline V and J ends were trimmed by 2 bases and 2 bases, with 9 bases remaining between them. The CDR3 runs to 15 residues. Germline V gene lookup returns CDR1 LNHDA and CDR2 SQIVND (reference sequence). For the CDR3, the DNA is TGTGCCAGTAGTATATCGACCGGGACTAATGAAAAACTGTTTTTT. Translating it yields CASSISTGTNEKLFF.

J is TRBJ1-6 and V is TRBV18; 9 bases map to TRBD1. Germline V gives CDR1 KGHSH, CDR2 LQKENI. CDR3 length: 18 amino acids. Trimming took 2 bases from V and 6 from J; bases not matched to a gene: 11. CDR3 residues: CASSPSSGQGSGNSPLHF. The CDR3 DNA reads as TGTGCCAGCTCACCAAGTAGTGGACAGGGGTCCGGTAATTCACCCCTCCACTTT.

This clone was seen a few times. The CDR3 coding sequence is TGTGCCAGCAGTTTTAGCCAGAGCTATGGCTACACCTTC. Amino acid sequence: CASSFSQSYGYTF. The chain has TRBV12-3 or TRBV12-4 and TRBJ1-2; D remains ambiguous. The CDR3 is made up of 13 amino acids. Between the trimmed V and J ends, which lost 3 bases and 4 bases, there was a span of 9 bases.

The chain joins TRBV6-5 to TRBJ2-5, with 8 bases matching TRBD2. CDR3 length: 16 amino acids. Germline V gene sequence: CDR1 MNHEY, CDR2 SVGAGI. Trimming took 0 bases from V and 4 from J; bases not matched to a gene: 7. The chain's CDR3 is CASSYSTGGARETQYF. CDR3 bases: TGTGCCAGCAGTTACTCGACCGGGGGGGCGAGAGAGACCCAGTACTTC.

The rearrangement joins TRBV10-1 to TRBJ1-2; no clear D. The V and J ends lost 8 bases and 6 bases respectively, with 7 bases between them. The CDR3 totals 10 residues. The germline CDR1 and CDR2 sequences are WNHNN and SYGVQD (reference sequence). The CDR3 is CASVTNGYTF. CDR3 bases: TGCGCCAGCGTGACAAATGGCTACACCTTC.

The chain recombines TRBV28 with TRBJ1-1; 8 bases are a match to TRBD1. The CDR3 is 14 residues long. V shed 0 bases and J 6 bases; nucleotides not matched to a gene: 3. Germline V gives CDR1 MDHEN, CDR2 SYDVKM. CDR3 residues: CASSLWDRAAEAFF. The CDR3 DNA sequence: TGTGCCAGCAGTTTATGGGACAGGGCCGCTGAAGCTTTCTTT.